The rows below give T cell receptor beta chains drawn from one sample of a study of ipilimumab plus nivolumab after autologous stem cell transplantation. TCRdb's copy holds only in-frame clones and misses some; the assay was immunoSEQ multiplex PCR. The sample consists of about 83,000 clones, 83% of them appearing once. The source was PBMCs, collected in a trial of ipilimumab plus nivolumab as post-transplant consolidation. These receptors originate from a male donor with diffuse large B-cell lymphoma. Both conserved end residues are part of each CDR3. The D gene is left open where the match is weak. Only part of the rows carry a size: once, few, many, or a class if the clone is expanded.

clone_size j_call v_call d_call cdr3_nt cdr3_aa
once TRBJ2-6 TRBV7-9 TRBD1 TGTGCCAGCAGCTTAGCGGGACAGGGGGCGCCTGGGGCCAACGTCCTGACTTTC CASSLAGQGAPGANVLTF
few TRBJ1-1 TRBV9 NA TGTGCCAGCAGCGTAGGCTCAGTGAACACTGAAGCTTTCTTT CASSVGSVNTEAFF
few TRBJ1-2 TRBV19 NA TGTGCCAGTAGTATAGTATACAGGGAGAACGGCTACACCTTC CASSIVYRENGYTF
once TRBJ2-1 TRBV5-4 NA TGTGCCAGCAGCTTGGGAGGGGTCTCCTACAATGAGCAGTTCTTC CASSLGGVSYNEQFF
NA TRBJ2-2 TRBV5-1 NA TGCGCCAGCAGCCCGTGGGGGGCTAGCACCGGGGAGCTGTTTTTT CASSPWGASTGELFF
NA TRBJ1-5 TRBV6-1 NA TGTGCCAGCAGTGAAGTGGTAGGGGGGTTTCAGCCCCAGCATTTT CASSEVVGGFQPQHF
few TRBJ1-2 TRBV5-1 NA TGCGCCAGCAGCTTCGGGCCTTGGTATGGCTACACCTTC CASSFGPWYGYTF
NA TRBJ2-5 TRBV5-1 TRBD1 TGCGCCAGCAGCTTCCAGGGGGCTGTTGAGACCCAGTACTTC CASSFQGAVETQYF
NA TRBJ2-7 TRBV11-2 TRBD1 TGTGCCAGCAGCTTAGACGGGGACAGAAGTTCCGAGCAGTACTTC CASSLDGDRSSEQYF
NA TRBJ2-5 TRBV7-2 TRBD2 TGTGCCAGCAGCCAGAGGCGACTAGCGGGGGCCGAGACCCAGTACTTC CASSQRRLAGAETQYF
NA TRBJ2-3 TRBV13 TRBD1 TGTGCCAGCAGCTTAGATCCAGGGGGAATCAGAGATACGCAGTATTTT CASSLDPGGIRDTQYF
NA TRBJ1-2 TRBV6-1 TRBD1 TGTGCCAGCACCAACTTAGGACAGGGAGTTTATGGCTACACCTTC CASTNLGQGVYGYTF
NA TRBJ2-2 TRBV11-2 NA TGTGCCAGCAGCTTAGACAGGGTCACCGGGGAGCTGTTTTTT CASSLDRVTGELFF
few TRBJ1-2 TRBV9 NA TGTGCCAGCAGCTCCCGCGGTGAGGAATTCGGCTACACCTTC CASSSRGEEFGYTF
NA TRBJ1-1 TRBV19 NA TGTGCCAGTAGTGGGAGCGCCCTAGCCACTGAAGCTTTCTTT CASSGSALATEAFF
NA TRBJ2-2 TRBV11-2 NA TGTGCCAGCAGCTTAGATCGAGGGGTTACCGGGGAGCTGTTTTTT CASSLDRGVTGELFF
NA TRBJ2-1 TRBV13 NA TGTGCCAGCAGCCCCGGGAGAAGGTACAATGAGCAGTTCTTC CASSPGRRYNEQFF
NA TRBJ2-5 TRBV6-5 NA TGTGCCAGCAGTTACTCGATGGGCCAAGAGACCCAGTACTTC CASSYSMGQETQYF
NA TRBJ2-5 TRBV29-1 TRBD2 TGCAGCGTTGGGACTAGCGGGTCAGCGACCCAGTACTTC CSVGTSGSATQYF
NA TRBJ1-4 TRBV15 NA TGTGCCACCAGCAGAGGCCCTACGAATGAAAAACTGTTTTTT CATSRGPTNEKLFF
NA TRBJ1-2 TRBV19 NA TGTGCCAGTAGTATGGCAGGGGTTCGGAACTATGGCTACACCTTC CASSMAGVRNYGYTF
NA TRBJ2-2 TRBV30 TRBD1 TGTGCCTGGGATAAGACAGGGGGCGGCACCGGGGAGCTGTTTTTT CAWDKTGGGTGELFF
NA TRBJ2-2 TRBV19 TRBD1 TGTGCCACCTGGGACAGGGGAGGGACCGGGGAGCTGTTTTTT CATWDRGGTGELFF
NA TRBJ2-7 TRBV6-4 TRBD2 TGTGCCAGCAGCGCGGGACTAGCGGCTCTCACCAAACCCTACGAGCAGTACTTC CASSAGLAALTKPYEQYF
NA TRBJ2-5 TRBV7-2 TRBD1 TGTGCCAGCAGCCTAGACAGGGGCGCCCCAATTGAGACCCAGTACTTC CASSLDRGAPIETQYF
NA TRBJ2-2 TRBV15 NA TGTGCCACCAGCAGAGATCTTGGACAGCACACCGGGGAGCTGTTTTTT CATSRDLGQHTGELFF
once TRBJ2-6 TRBV11-2 TRBD1 TGTGCCAGCAGCTTAAACAGGGGAGATTCTGGGGCCAACGTCCTGACTTTC CASSLNRGDSGANVLTF
NA TRBJ2-7 TRBV27 NA TGTGCCAGCAGTTCGCGGACAGCTTCCTACGAGCAGTACTTC CASSSRTASYEQYF
once TRBJ1-1 TRBV21-1 NA TGTGCCAGCATTTCAAGAGAGGGAGGGAACACTGAAGCTTTCTTT CASISREGGNTEAFF
NA TRBJ1-1 TRBV11-2 NA TGTGCCAGCAGCTTAGTGCTGAACACTGAAGCTTTCTTT CASSLVLNTEAFF
NA TRBJ2-5 TRBV7-8 NA TGTGCCAGCAGCTTAGCGCCACAAGAGACCCAGTACTTC CASSLAPQETQYF
NA TRBJ1-1 TRBV5-6 NA TGTGCCAGCAGTCTTGGGGGCCCTATGGCGGACACTGAAGCTTTCTTT CASSLGGPMADTEAFF
once TRBJ1-5 TRBV2 NA TGTGCCAGCAGTGAAGAGCTACAGGGAAATCAGCCCCAGCATTTT CASSEELQGNQPQHF
NA TRBJ1-5 TRBV10-3 NA TGTGCCACCTCGTCGACAAGGGATCAGCCCCAGCATTTT CATSSTRDQPQHF
NA TRBJ2-3 TRBV7-2 NA TGTGCCAGCAGCTTAGGATTAGTGAGCACAGATACGCAGTATTTT CASSLGLVSTDTQYF
NA TRBJ1-1 TRBV9 NA TGTGCCAGCAGCGCCTCTGGGGGGGATGAAGCTTTCTTT CASSASGGDEAFF
NA TRBJ1-2 TRBV30 NA TGTGCCAAAGAACAGGGCTCGTACGGCTACACCTTC CAKEQGSYGYTF
NA TRBJ2-5 TRBV27 NA TGTGCCAGCAGCCCGAGGCGGGGAGAGACCCAGTACTTC CASSPRRGETQYF
few TRBJ2-7 TRBV7-2 NA TGTGCCAGCAGCTTAGGGCCTTACTACGAGCAGTACTTC CASSLGPYYEQYF
NA TRBJ2-3 TRBV6-6 TRBD1 TGTGCCAGCAGTTACTCCGGGACAGGGCAAGGTACGCAGTATTTT CASSYSGTGQGTQYF
NA TRBJ2-1 TRBV11-2 NA TGTGCCAGCAGCTTACCCTACAGCTACAATGAGCAGTTCTTC CASSLPYSYNEQFF
NA TRBJ1-5 TRBV18 TRBD1 TGTGCCAGCTCACCCTCTACAGGGGGCAATCAGCCCCAGCATTTT CASSPSTGGNQPQHF